Listed below are T cell receptor beta chains from one sample, sequenced in a study of T cell repertoires in cytomegalovirus infection. TCRdb re-called the reads through MiXCR, storing one row per CDR3 protein. The table records 100,000 or so distinct CDR3 sequences, roughly 41% of them present only once. Antigens for these TCRs are unknown. The sequencing used CD8+ T cells from cultured PBMCs, collected from culture after CMV antigen stimulation. All receptors come from a human donor in good health (CMV status not recorded). Some clones in this sample may be carry-over from other donors' samples. CDR3s include the opening cysteine and the closing phenylalanine or tryptophan. A D gene is named only where the DNA matches it firmly. Expanded clones get a size class; other rows say once, few or many, or leave the size out.

TRBJ2-7 | . | TRBD1 | TRBV20-1 | CSAVGTGASYEQYF | TGCAGTGCTGTGGGGACAGGGGCCTCCTACGAGCAGTACTTC
TRBJ1-1 | . | . | TRBV6-2/TRBV6-3 | CASSYLTGTEAFF | TGTGCCAGCAGTTACCTAACAGGGACTGAAGCTTTCTTT
TRBJ1-5 | many | . | TRBV27 | CASSLYAGTQPQHF | TGTGCCAGCAGTTTATATGCGGGGACTCAGCCCCAGCATTTT
TRBJ1-1 | few | TRBD1 | TRBV7-6 | CASSLSSDRDMNTEAFF | TGTGCCAGCAGCTTATCGTCAGACAGGGACATGAACACTGAAGCTTTCTTT
TRBJ2-1 | many | . | TRBV7-6 | CASSFLGDQNEQFF | TGTGCCAGCAGCTTCTTGGGGGATCAGAATGAGCAGTTCTTC
TRBJ2-1 | few | . | TRBV4-1 | CASSHIMGHIQFF | TGCGCCAGCAGCCATATCATGGGCCACATACAGTTCTTC
TRBJ2-7 | . | . | TRBV7-6 | CASSSTSYEQYF | TGTGCCAGCAGCTCAACATCCTACGAGCAGTACTTC
TRBJ1-6 | . | . | TRBV28 | CASSRTSWGSPLHF | TGTGCCAGCAGTCGGACAAGTTGGGGCTCACCCCTCCACTTT
TRBJ2-1 | few | . | TRBV7-4 | CASSFFDRHGNEQFF | TGTGCCAGCAGCTTCTTCGACAGACATGGGAATGAGCAGTTCTTC
TRBJ1-2 | . | . | TRBV7-9 | CASSLVTTDYGYTF | TGTGCCAGCAGCTTAGTAACCACAGATTATGGCTACACCTTC
TRBJ2-3 | . | TRBD2 | TRBV2 | CASSRQSGGAPDTQYF | TGTGCCAGCAGTCGGCAAAGCGGGGGGGCCCCAGATACGCAGTATTTT
TRBJ2-2 | . | . | TRBV7-6 | CASSPANTGELFF | TGTGCCAGCAGCCCGGCGAACACCGGGGAGCTGTTTTTT
TRBJ2-1 | . | . | TRBV7-3 | CASSPTSRVPYNEQFF | TGTGCCAGCAGCCCAACTAGCAGGGTACCCTACAATGAGCAGTTCTTC
TRBJ2-7 | many | TRBD1 | TRBV7-9 | CASSPGTGDYEQYF | TGTGCCAGCAGCCCCGGGACAGGGGACTACGAGCAGTACTTC